One and the same sample provided the 28 T cell receptor beta chains below, sequenced in a study of cytomegalovirus exposure and HLA in healthy donors (dated by TCRdb to the late 2010s). Libraries were prepared through the immunoSEQ multiplex PCR assay. A mixture of 60 forward primers for TCR Vbeta segments and 13 reverse primers for TCR Jbeta segments was used in the multiplex PCR. Not all clones reach the TCRdb copy of this immuneACCESS table, which keeps in-frame sequences only. Checked studies attribute under half of the gap to unresolved V genes and leave the rest unexplained. This sample comprises around 190,000 clones, 86% of them detected only once. The ten top clones hold around 0.3% of the sample. Source material: PBMCs. Source of these receptors: a woman in her twenties or thirties in good health and CMV-seronegative.

This rearrangement joins TRBV9 to TRBJ1-2; D is unresolved. Germline assignment: CDR1 SGDLS and CDR2 YYNGEE. Trimming stripped 0 bases from V and 8 bases from J, with 11 bases between. The CDR3 consists of 13 residues. The CDR3: CASSVDSEGGYTF. The CDR3, as DNA: TGTGCCAGCAGCGTAGATTCTGAGGGCGGCTACACCTTC.

The genes are TRBV7-3 and TRBJ2-1; D is possibly TRBD1 (6 bases). The length of the CDR3 is 16 residues. Between the trimmed V and J ends, which lost 3 bases and 0 bases, there was a span of 12 bases. Germline assignment: CDR1 SGHTA and CDR2 FQGTGA. CDR3 nucleotides: TGTGCCAGCAGCTTTACAGGGTTGAGCTCCTACAATGAGCAGTTCTTC. The encoded protein is CASSFTGLSSYNEQFF.

V usage is TRBV11-3 and J usage is TRBJ2-2, with D tentatively TRBD1 (5 bases). There are 16 residues in the CDR3. Trimming shortened V by 0 bases and J by 6 bases, and 14 bases separated the two germline ends. CDR1 and CDR2 from the germline V gene are SGHNT and YENEEA. As DNA, the CDR3 is TGTGCCAGCAGCTTAGATGGGGCGGTCGGGTCCGGGGAGCTGTTTTTT. It codes for CASSLDGAVGSGELFF.

This chain uses TRBV7-9 with TRBJ1-5; TRBD1 might be the D (6 bases). CDR1 SEHNR and CDR2 FQNEAQ come from the germline V gene (reference sequence). V was cut by 2 bases and J by 5 bases, with 10 bases left in between. The CDR3 loop spans 14 amino acids. The CDR3 is CASSLQGRHQPQHF. For the CDR3, the DNA is TGTGCCAGCAGCTTACAGGGGCGACATCAGCCCCAGCATTTT.

This chain links TRBV7-6 with TRBJ2-1; maybe TRBD2 (5 bases). The CDR3 has 16 amino acids. V gave up 3 bases and J gave up 4 bases, with 16 bases separating them. CDR1 is SGHVS, CDR2 FNYEAQ, per germline. CDR3 coding DNA: TGTGCCAGCAGCTTGGCCACTATGGGAGCTTACAATGAGCAGTTCTTC. Translated: CASSLATMGAYNEQFF.

The chain is built from TRBV2 and TRBJ2-5; D perhaps matches TRBD2 (5 bases). The CDR3 has 18 residues. In germline, CDR1 is SNHLY, CDR2 FYNNEI. The V end was cut by 1 base, the J end by 3 bases, with 21 bases between. In DNA, the CDR3 is TGTGCCAGCAGTGAAGGAGTTGTGAGACTCGGGCGGGAAGAGACCCAGTACTTC. This translates into CASSEGVVRLGREETQYF.

The chain employs TRBV9 and TRBJ2-5, with D possibly matching TRBD1 (6 bases). The J call may be faulty, since TRBJ2-7 better matches the DNA end. The CDR3 has 14 residues. Germline V lookup: CDR1 SGDLS, CDR2 YYNGEE. CDR3 nucleotides: TGTGCCAGCTCTACCCAGGGGACCCCCTACGAGCAGTACTTC. This sequence encodes CASSTQGTPYEQYF.

This chain links TRBV5-4 with TRBJ2-3, with 7 bases lining up with TRBD2. Germline V gene sequence: CDR1 SGHNT, CDR2 YYREEE (reference sequence). Trimming cost V 7 bases and J 2 bases; bases outside gene matches: 7. This CDR3 region has 14 residues. The CDR3 DNA reads TGTGCCAGCGCCCCAGCGGGGTACACAGATACGCAGTATTTT. This sequence encodes CASAPAGYTDTQYF.

This chain connects TRBV6-1 to TRBJ2-5; no definite D call. The J call may be in error: the DNA end matches TRBJ2-7 better. The CDR3 sequence is 14 residues long. Germline CDR1 and CDR2: MNHNS and SASEGT. The CDR3 loop is CASSFARLSYEQYF. The CDR3, as DNA: TGTGCCAGCAGTTTTGCTCGCCTCTCCTACGAGCAGTACTTC.

The chain uses TRBV7-2 and TRBJ2-6; D unresolved. V lost 4 bases, J lost 1 base, and 8 bases lay in between. Germline assignment: CDR1 SGHTA and CDR2 FQGNSA. The CDR3 has 15 residues. This chain's CDR3 is CASSWHPSGANVLTF. The DNA for the CDR3 is TGTGCCAGCAGCTGGCACCCATCTGGGGCCAACGTCCTGACTTTC.

This chain connects TRBV4-1 to TRBJ1-2, with 7 bases lining up with TRBD1. V trimming: 4 bases; J trimming: 7 bases; junction bases outside the gene matches: 9. This CDR3 is 14 amino acids long. Germline CDR1 reads MGHRA; CDR2 reads YSYEKL. CDR3 DNA sequence: TGCGCCAGCAGCCGCGAGACAGGGTTGCGTGGCTACACCTTC. Translating gives CASSRETGLRGYTF.

V and J are TRBV19 and TRBJ2-7, with 8 bases lining up with TRBD1. The CDR3 has 15 residues. Germline assignment: CDR1 LNHDA and CDR2 SQIVND (reference sequence). The trim removed 6 bases at V and 9 bases at J, leaving 16 bases unmatched. CDR3 sequence: CASSGRGTGLPLQYF. In DNA, the CDR3 is TGTGCCAGTAGCGGTCGGGGGACAGGCTTACCGTTGCAGTACTTC.

The J gene is TRBJ2-6, the V gene TRBV4-1, with D possibly TRBD1 on 5 matching bases. Germline loops: CDR1 MGHRA, CDR2 YSYEKL. The CDR3 extends over 18 amino acids. Trimming cost V 4 bases and J 0 bases, with 16 bases left between them. The CDR3 loop is CASSPYNRIHSGANVLTF. In nucleotides, the CDR3 is TGCGCCAGCAGCCCGTACAACAGGATTCACTCTGGGGCCAACGTCCTGACTTTC.

V usage is TRBV6-6 and J usage is TRBJ1-2; a possible D gene is TRBD1 (6 bases). The germline CDR1 and CDR2 sequences are MNHNY and SVGAGI (reference sequence). Trimming stripped 0 bases from V and 6 bases from J, with 17 bases between. The CDR3 sequence is 16 residues long. CDR3 sequence: CASSYSFSRKGDGYTF. CDR3 nucleotide sequence: TGTGCCAGCAGTTACTCATTCTCCAGAAAGGGGGATGGCTACACCTTC.

V is TRBV2 and J is TRBJ1-2; unclear D gene. Per the germline V gene, CDR1 is SNHLY and CDR2 is FYNNEI. The CDR3 runs 13 residues. V dropped 3 bases and J dropped 3 bases, with 8 bases sitting between them. In DNA, the CDR3 is TGTGCCAGCAGTGAGAGCTTAGACTATGGCTACACCTTC. Amino acids: CASSESLDYGYTF.

The DNA for the CDR3 is TGTGCCAGCAGTTTTCGACAGGGATACTCTGGAAACACCATATATTTT. Its protein is CASSFRQGYSGNTIYF. The chain has TRBV27 and TRBJ1-3; 7 bases are shared with TRBD1. Germline V gives CDR1 MNHEY, CDR2 SMNVEV (reference sequence). J gave up 0 bases and V 3 bases, and 5 bases lay outside the gene matches. The CDR3 loop spans 16 amino acids.

The gene calls are TRBV28 and TRBJ1-6; no firm D call. The CDR3 spans 14 residues. The V and J ends lost 1 base and 9 bases respectively, with 10 bases between them. Germline V gene data show CDR1 as MDHEN and CDR2 as SYDVKM. For the CDR3, the DNA is TGTGCCAGCAGTTTATCGCCCCAACTTTCACCCCTCCACTTT. Amino acid sequence: CASSLSPQLSPLHF.

This clone was seen just once. The J gene is TRBJ2-1, the V gene TRBV28; no reliable D call. Germline CDR1 reads MDHEN; CDR2 reads SYDVKM. The CDR3 has 16 amino acids. The V end was cut by 1 base, the J end by 0 bases, with 10 bases between. The CDR3 here is CASSLSGVGSYNEQFF. The CDR3 bases are TGTGCCAGCAGTTTATCCGGTGTCGGCTCCTACAATGAGCAGTTCTTC.

The V gene is TRBV4-1, the J gene TRBJ1-6; 7 bases line up with TRBD1. This CDR3 comprises 15 residues. V shed 0 bases, J shed 5 bases, and the junction held 1 base outside the gene matches. Germline lookup yields CDR1 MGHRA and CDR2 YSYEKL. The CDR3: CASSQDGTDNSPLHF. CDR3 in DNA: TGCGCCAGCAGCCAAGATGGGACAGATAATTCACCCCTCCACTTT.

CDR3 coding DNA: TGTGCCAGCAGGACTACTAGCCGGCAGTACTTC. It specifies CASRTTSRQYF. The chain couples TRBV28 to TRBJ2-7; D might be TRBD2 (6 bases). The CDR3 length is 11 residues. Per germline, CDR1 MDHEN and CDR2 SYDVKM. V was trimmed by 6 bases and J by 9 bases, leaving 12 bases between them.

The J gene is TRBJ2-1, the V gene TRBV14; D perhaps matches TRBD2 (6 bases). Trimming cost V 3 bases and J 2 bases, with 11 bases left between them. CDR3 length: 15 amino acids. CDR1 and CDR2 from the germline V gene are SGHDN and FVKESK. The chain's CDR3 is CASSQLATPYNEQFF. The CDR3 region has the DNA TGTGCCAGCAGCCAGCTAGCGACCCCCTACAATGAGCAGTTCTTC.

V gene TRBV5-5 combines with J gene TRBJ1-2; no reliable D call. The CDR3 is 13 amino acids. V was cut by 6 bases and J by 6 bases, with 15 bases left in between. Germline loops: CDR1 SGHKS, CDR2 YYEKEE (reference sequence). The CDR3 spells CASTTFGSNGYTF. In nucleotides, the CDR3 is TGTGCCAGCACCACCTTTGGGAGTAATGGCTACACCTTC.

The CDR3 nucleotides are TGTGCCAGCAGTCACCCTCCGGGGGTGGGCACCGGGGAGCTGTTTTTT. Translation gives CASSHPPGVGTGELFF. This rearrangement joins TRBV27 to TRBJ2-2; TRBD2 might be the D (6 bases). V was trimmed by 5 bases and J by 4 bases, leaving 17 bases between them. Germline-derived CDR1 and CDR2 are MNHEY and SMNVEV (reference sequence). The CDR3 sequence is 16 residues long.

The chain is built from TRBV6-1 and TRBJ2-7; D gene uncertain. Germline V CDR1 and CDR2: MNHNS, SASEGT. The CDR3 runs to 14 residues. V shed 6 bases and J shed 0 bases, with 12 bases lying between them. The CDR3 nucleotides are TGTGCCAGCAGAGTCGGCGGAGACTCCTACGAGCAGTACTTC. This encodes CASRVGGDSYEQYF.

The J gene is TRBJ2-6, the V gene TRBV11-2; D gene ambiguous. CDR1 is SGHAT and CDR2 is FQNNGV in the germline V gene. Trimming took 3 bases from V and 0 from J, leaving 12 bases between them. The CDR3 is 17 amino acids. CDR3 sequence (DNA): TGTGCCAGCAGCTTCTTCTACAGTGGCTCTGGGGCCAACGTCCTGACTTTC. Its translation is CASSFFYSGSGANVLTF.

The V and J genes are TRBV25-1 and TRBJ2-5; 9 bases are shared with TRBD2. Trimming cost V 1 base and J 2 bases; bases outside gene matches: 2. This CDR3 contains 15 residues. In germline, CDR1 is MGHDK, CDR2 SYGVNS. Here the CDR3 DNA reads TGTGCCAGCAGTGAATTCGCGGGAGGGCAAGAGACCCAGTACTTC. This encodes CASSEFAGGQETQYF.

This chain joins TRBV7-6 and TRBJ2-1; TRBD2 matches at 7 bases. Looked up from germline, CDR1 is SGHVS and CDR2 is FNYEAQ. This CDR3 contains 15 residues. The V and J ends lost 2 bases and 10 bases, in that order; junction bases with no gene match: 11. DNA for the CDR3: TGTGCCAGCAGCTTAATGGCGGGAGCGGTTAGGGAGCAGTTCTTC. Its protein product is CASSLMAGAVREQFF.

The rearrangement links TRBV5-6 to TRBJ1-2, with D possibly matching TRBD1 (5 bases). CDR1 is SGHDT, CDR2 YYEEEE, per germline. The CDR3 spans 13 residues. V was cut by 0 bases and J by 8 bases, with 11 bases left in between. In nucleotides, the CDR3 is TGTGCCAGCAGCTTGGGCCGGAGGGGCGGCTACACCTTC. Translating it yields CASSLGRRGGYTF.